These 15 T cell receptor beta chains originate from one sample sequenced in a study of T cell repertoires and leukemia-associated antigens. Each CDR3 protein gets one entry after TCRdb re-called the 5' RACE reads with MiXCR. The data contain roughly 15,000 distinct CDR3 sequences, about 40% of them singletons. Antigens of these TCRs are unknown. Sequenced material: CD3+ T cells sorted from blood and cultured. The receptor source for this set is a female donor in good health.

For this clonotype: One end of the junction does not line up with germline, which may come from a read error. The chain is built from TRBV5-1 and TRBJ1-4; D is perhaps TRBD1 (5 bases). Germline lookup yields CDR1 SGHRS and CDR2 YFSETQ. CDR3 size: 14 residues. Here the CDR3 DNA reads TGCGCCAGCAGCACGGACACAAATAATGAAAGACTGTTTTTT. This sequence encodes CASSTDTNNERLFF.

This clonotype was recorded at least ten times. The rearrangement links TRBV29-1 to TRBJ2-5; tentatively, D is TRBD1 or TRBD2 (5 bases each). V was cut by 7 bases and J by 4 bases, with 16 bases left in between. The CDR3 is 13 residues long. Germline CDR1 SQVTM, CDR2 ANQGSEA. The CDR3 sequence: CSAPRGRGETQYF. As DNA, the CDR3 is TGCAGCGCCCCCCGGGGACGGGGAGAGACCCAGTACTTC.

This rearrangement joins TRBV20-1 to TRBJ2-7; a weak D match, TRBD1 (6 bases). Trimming took 5 bases from V and 5 from J, leaving 13 bases between them. The CDR3 extends over 12 amino acids. Germline lookup yields CDR1 DFQATT and CDR2 SNEGSKA (reference sequence). In DNA form, the CDR3 reads TGCAGTGCTGGACTTCAGGGGAACGAGCAGTACTTC. Protein: CSAGLQGNEQYF.

The chain links TRBV12-3 or TRBV12-4 to TRBJ1-4; D remains ambiguous. V lost 0 bases to trimming and J lost 7 bases, with 6 bases between them. CDR3 length equals 13 residues. In DNA form, the CDR3 reads TGTGCCAGCAGTTTAGCTGGTTTTGAAAAACTGTTTTTT. Its translation is CASSLAGFEKLFF.

The V call is TRBV12-3 or TRBV12-4, the J call TRBJ1-1; a possible D gene is TRBD1 (5 bases). This CDR3 spans 11 amino acids. The V gene lost 1 base and the J gene lost 10 bases, with 7 bases spanning the gap. CDR3 coding DNA: TGTGCCAGCAGTTTAGATGGGGGAGCTTTCTTT. This encodes CASSLDGGAFF.

The chain links TRBV24-1 to TRBJ2-3; D call uncertain. Trimming removed 3 bases at V and 4 bases at J, with 7 bases between. This CDR3 spans 13 amino acids. Germline-derived CDR1 and CDR2 are KGHDR and SFDVKD. The CDR3 sequence: CATSDLGSDTQYF. Written as DNA, the CDR3 is TGTGCCACCAGTGATCTGGGCTCAGATACGCAGTATTTT.

The DNA of the CDR3 is TGTGCCAGCAGCTTTGGACTCCACGCGCAGACCCAGTACTTC. This translates into CASSFGLHAQTQYF. The rearrangement joins TRBV7-2 to TRBJ2-5; D might be TRBD2 (5 bases). Trimming pared 3 bases from V and 6 bases from J, leaving 14 bases between. CDR3 length: 14 residues. Germline V CDR1 and CDR2: SGHTA, FQGNSA.

This chain uses TRBV12-3 or TRBV12-4 with TRBJ2-2; TRBD2 matches at 8 bases. J lost 14 bases, V lost 4 bases, and 18 bases had no gene match. The CDR3 has 16 residues. The CDR3 sequence: CASSSQLADNTGGLFF. CDR3 bases: TGTGCCAGCAGTTCTCAACTAGCGGATAACACCGGGGGACTGTTTTTT.

This clonotype has just a few counts. This chain links TRBV7-6 with TRBJ2-1, with TRBD2 matching over 13 bases. Unmatched junction bases numbered 11, after V lost 5 bases and J lost 7 bases. CDR1 and CDR2 (germline): SGHVS, FNYEAQ. There are 17 residues in the CDR3. As DNA, the CDR3 is TGTGCCAGCAGCGTAACTAGCGGGAGGGCGAATAGAAATGAGCAGTTCTTC. Its translation is CASSVTSGRANRNEQFF.

This clonotype was seen repeatedly, ten times or more. V gene TRBV12-3 or TRBV12-4 combines with J gene TRBJ1-2; D is ambiguous. V shed 2 bases and J shed 1 base, with 17 bases lying between them. The CDR3 is made up of 17 amino acids. CDR3 sequence (DNA): TGTGCCAGCAGTTTATTTGGCCAGCTCAAGCATAACTATGGCTACACCTTC. It yields the protein CASSLFGQLKHNYGYTF.

This clonotype counts as medium-sized. The rearrangement uses TRBV4-2 and TRBJ2-7; D gene ambiguous. The CDR3 is 14 amino acids. Germline V gene sequence: CDR1 LGHNA, CDR2 YNFKEQ. Trimming took 1 base from V and 0 from J, leaving 7 bases between them. This CDR3 reads CASSQADPSYEQYF. The CDR3, as DNA: TGTGCCAGCAGCCAAGCGGACCCCTCCTACGAGCAGTACTTC.

CDR3 DNA: TGCGCCAGCAGCCAAGAGACTAGCGGGCAAGGGGTAGCCTACGAGCAGTACTTC. Its protein product is CASSQETSGQGVAYEQYF. This rearrangement joins TRBV4-1 to TRBJ2-7; 10 nucleotides match TRBD2. Germline V gene lookup returns CDR1 MGHRA and CDR2 YSYEKL. This CDR3 has 18 residues. Trimming at V came to 0 bases and at J to 2 bases, leaving 10 bases not matched to a gene.

This clonotype is medium-sized within its sample. The rearrangement uses TRBV5-1 and TRBJ2-1; TRBD2 aligns across 8 bases. The V segment lost 1 base and the J segment 7 bases; nucleotides outside the gene matches: 4. The V gene's germline CDR1 is SGHRS and CDR2 YFSETQ. This CDR3 contains 14 residues. The CDR3 DNA reads TGCGCCAGCAGCTTGTCGGGAGGGCGGAATGAGCAGTTCTTC. It encodes CASSLSGGRNEQFF.

Regarding this clonotype: A much larger clone sits a single nucleotide away, making a read error possible. The chain employs TRBV18 and TRBJ2-1, with TRBD1 identical over 9 bases. This CDR3 has 15 residues. The germline CDR1 and CDR2 sequences are KGHSH and LQKENI. This chain's CDR3 is CASTPGTGIYNEQFF. The CDR3 DNA follows: TGTGCCAGCACACCAGGGACAGGGATCTACAATGAGCAGTTCTTC.

This clonotype is medium-sized (0.01 to 0.1%) by share. J is TRBJ1-4 and V is TRBV12-3 or TRBV12-4; possibly TRBD1 for D (6 bases). The germline V and J ends were trimmed by 5 bases and 0 bases, with 25 bases remaining between them. The CDR3 has 20 amino acids. CDR3 sequence: CASSPRTEIHVIATNEKLFF. The CDR3 nucleotides are TGTGCCAGCAGTCCGCGGACAGAAATCCACGTAATTGCAACTAATGAAAAACTGTTTTTT.